These 4 T cell receptor beta chains originate from one sample sequenced in a study of blood T cell repertoires in COVID-19. The assay was immunoSEQ multiplex PCR, and TCRdb's table has in-frame clones only and misses some. Of over 25,000 clones listed, 70% to 90% are singletons. Specimen: peripheral blood. These TCRs come from an elderly man with active COVID-19.

Notes on this clone: An end of the junction differs from the germline gene, which may be a read error. This chain uses TRBV4-3 with TRBJ1-1, with D tentatively TRBD1 (6 bases). This CDR3 region has 15 residues. The germline V gene encodes CDR1 LGHNA and CDR2 YSLEER. The DNA for the CDR3 is TGCGCCAGCAGCCAGGGGAGGGGGGGGAACAGTGAAGCTTTCTTT. As protein: CASSQGRGGNSEAFF.

The chain recombines TRBV27 with TRBJ2-7; 9 bases align to TRBD2. CDR1 MNHEY and CDR2 SMNVEV come from the germline V gene (reference sequence). After removal of 4 bases from V and 3 bases from J, the junction contained 16 bases not matched to a gene. The CDR3 is 18 amino acids. This chain's CDR3 is CASSSGGGELVGLYEQYF. For the CDR3, the DNA is TGTGCCAGCAGTTCGGGCGGGGGGGAGCTGGTTGGCCTCTACGAGCAGTACTTC.

The chain links TRBV7-9 to TRBJ2-3; D is perhaps TRBD1 (7 bases). Germline CDR1 reads SEHNR; CDR2 reads FQNEAQ (reference sequence). The CDR3 totals 19 residues. V lost 5 bases and J 1 base, leaving 25 bases between the germline ends. CDR3 sequence: CASSRRGGGGRLGTDTQYF. CDR3 in DNA: TGTGCCAGCAGCCGTCGCGGCGGAGGGGGCCGGTTAGGCACAGATACGCAGTATTTT.

The chain couples TRBV3-1 (or the pseudogene TRBV3-2) to TRBJ1-3, with D unresolved. The germline gives CDR1 LGHDT, CDR2 YNNKEL (reference sequence). V was clipped by 1 base and J by 6 bases, with 10 bases between them. The CDR3 loop spans 14 amino acids. The CDR3 spells CASSQAATLNTIYF. CDR3 coding DNA: TGTGCCAGCAGCCAAGCTGCGACATTAAACACCATATATTTT.